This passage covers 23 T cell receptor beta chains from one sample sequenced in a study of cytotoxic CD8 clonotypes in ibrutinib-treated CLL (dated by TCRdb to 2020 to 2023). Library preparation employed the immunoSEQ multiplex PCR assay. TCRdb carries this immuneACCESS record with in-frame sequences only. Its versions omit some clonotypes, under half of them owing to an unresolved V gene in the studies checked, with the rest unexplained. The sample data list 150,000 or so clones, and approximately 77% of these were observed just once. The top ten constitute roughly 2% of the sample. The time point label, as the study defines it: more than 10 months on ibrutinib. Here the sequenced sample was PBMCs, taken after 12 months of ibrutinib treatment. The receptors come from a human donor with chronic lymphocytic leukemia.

The CDR3 DNA reads TGTGCCAGCAGCTCCCTACAGGCATACACTGAAGCTTTCTTT. This encodes CASSSLQAYTEAFF. The rearrangement joins TRBV7-2 to TRBJ1-1; TRBD1 is a possible D gene (5 bases). This CDR3 region has 14 residues. V lost 4 bases, J lost 3 bases, and 12 bases lay in between. The germline CDR1 and CDR2 sequences are SGHTA and FQGNSA.

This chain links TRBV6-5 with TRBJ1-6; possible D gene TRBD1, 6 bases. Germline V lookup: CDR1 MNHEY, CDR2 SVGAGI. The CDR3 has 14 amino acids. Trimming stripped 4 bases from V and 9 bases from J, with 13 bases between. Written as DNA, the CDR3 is TGTGCCAGCAGTTCTCCAGGGGATGTTTCACCCCTCCACTTT. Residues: CASSSPGDVSPLHF.

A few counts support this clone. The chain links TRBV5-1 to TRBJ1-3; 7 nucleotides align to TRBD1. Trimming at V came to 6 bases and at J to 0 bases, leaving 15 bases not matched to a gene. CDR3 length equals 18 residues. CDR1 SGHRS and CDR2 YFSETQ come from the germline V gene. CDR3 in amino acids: CASNSEILGGISGNTIYF. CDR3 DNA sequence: TGCGCCAGCAACTCGGAAATCCTAGGGGGCATCTCTGGAAACACCATATATTTT. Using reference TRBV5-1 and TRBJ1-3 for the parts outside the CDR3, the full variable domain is KAGVTQTPRYLIKTRGQQVTLSCSPISGHRSVSWYQQTPGQGLQFLFEYFSETQRNKGNFPGRFSGRQFSNSRSEMNVSTLELGDSALYLCASNSEILGGISGNTIYFGEGSWLTVV.

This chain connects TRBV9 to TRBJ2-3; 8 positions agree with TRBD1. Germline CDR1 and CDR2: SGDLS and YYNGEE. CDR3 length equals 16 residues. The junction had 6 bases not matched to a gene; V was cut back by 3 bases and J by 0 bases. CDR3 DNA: TGTGCCAGCAGCGCGGTACAGGGGGATAGCACAGATACGCAGTATTTT. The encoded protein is CASSAVQGDSTDTQYF.

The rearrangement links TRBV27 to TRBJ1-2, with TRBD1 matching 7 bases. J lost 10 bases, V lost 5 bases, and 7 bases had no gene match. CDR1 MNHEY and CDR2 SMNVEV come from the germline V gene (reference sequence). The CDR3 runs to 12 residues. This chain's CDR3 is CASSATGQLYTF. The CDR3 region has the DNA TGTGCCAGCAGTGCTACGGGACAGCTCTACACCTTC.

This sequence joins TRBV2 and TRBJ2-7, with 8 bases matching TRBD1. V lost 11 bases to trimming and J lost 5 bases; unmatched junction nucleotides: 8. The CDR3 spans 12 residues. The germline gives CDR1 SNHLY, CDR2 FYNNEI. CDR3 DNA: TGTGCCGGTTCCGGGACAGGAAACGAGCAGTACTTC. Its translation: CAGSGTGNEQYF.

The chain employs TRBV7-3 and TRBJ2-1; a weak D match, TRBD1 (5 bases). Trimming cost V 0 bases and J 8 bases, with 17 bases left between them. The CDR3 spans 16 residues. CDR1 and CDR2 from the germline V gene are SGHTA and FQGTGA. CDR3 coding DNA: TGTGCCAGCAGCTTAACGGAAGCCAGGGTCGGGTATGAGCAGTTCTTC. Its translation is CASSLTEARVGYEQFF.

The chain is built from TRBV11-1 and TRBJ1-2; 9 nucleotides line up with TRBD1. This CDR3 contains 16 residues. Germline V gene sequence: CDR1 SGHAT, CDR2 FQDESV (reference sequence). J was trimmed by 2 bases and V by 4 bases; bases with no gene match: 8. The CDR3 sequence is CASSSTGQGVNYGYTF. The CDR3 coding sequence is TGTGCCAGCAGCTCGACGGGACAGGGAGTAAACTATGGCTACACCTTC.

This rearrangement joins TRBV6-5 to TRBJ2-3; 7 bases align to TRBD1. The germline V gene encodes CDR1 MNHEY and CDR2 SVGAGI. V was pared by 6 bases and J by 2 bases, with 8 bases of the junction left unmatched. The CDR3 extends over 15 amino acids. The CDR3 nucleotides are TGTGCCAGCAGCCCACCGGGACAGATCACAGATACGCAGTATTTT. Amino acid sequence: CASSPPGQITDTQYF.

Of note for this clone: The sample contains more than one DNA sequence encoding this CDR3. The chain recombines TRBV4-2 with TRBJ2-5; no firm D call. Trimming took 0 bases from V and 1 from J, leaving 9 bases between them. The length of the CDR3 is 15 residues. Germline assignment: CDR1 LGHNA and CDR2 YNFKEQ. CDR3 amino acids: CASSQDGTTQETQYF. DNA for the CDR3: TGTGCCAGCAGCCAAGATGGAACCACCCAAGAGACCCAGTACTTC.

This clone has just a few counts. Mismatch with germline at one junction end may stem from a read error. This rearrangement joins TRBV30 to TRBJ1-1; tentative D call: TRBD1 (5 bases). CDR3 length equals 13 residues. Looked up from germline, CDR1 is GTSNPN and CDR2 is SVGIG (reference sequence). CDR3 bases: TGTGCCTGGAGTGTAATGGGACGATCGGAAGTTTTCTTT. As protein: CAWSVMGRSEVFF.

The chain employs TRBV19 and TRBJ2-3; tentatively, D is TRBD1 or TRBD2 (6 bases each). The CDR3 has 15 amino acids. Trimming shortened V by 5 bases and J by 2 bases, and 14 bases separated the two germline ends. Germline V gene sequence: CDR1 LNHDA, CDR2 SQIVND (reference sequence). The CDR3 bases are TGTGCCAGTAGTGTAGGAGGGGGGCTCACAGATACGCAGTATTTT. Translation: CASSVGGGLTDTQYF.

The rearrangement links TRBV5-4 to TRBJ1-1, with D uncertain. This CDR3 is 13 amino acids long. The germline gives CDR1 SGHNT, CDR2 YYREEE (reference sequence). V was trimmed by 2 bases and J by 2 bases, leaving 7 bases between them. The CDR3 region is CASSFKSNTEAFF. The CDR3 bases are TGTGCCAGCAGCTTCAAGAGCAACACTGAAGCTTTCTTT.

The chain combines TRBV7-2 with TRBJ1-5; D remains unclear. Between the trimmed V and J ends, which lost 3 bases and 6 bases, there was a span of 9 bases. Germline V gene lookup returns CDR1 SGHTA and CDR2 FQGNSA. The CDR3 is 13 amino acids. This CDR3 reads CASSLGGSQPQHF. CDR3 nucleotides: TGTGCCAGCAGCTTGGGCGGCAGTCAGCCCCAGCATTTT.

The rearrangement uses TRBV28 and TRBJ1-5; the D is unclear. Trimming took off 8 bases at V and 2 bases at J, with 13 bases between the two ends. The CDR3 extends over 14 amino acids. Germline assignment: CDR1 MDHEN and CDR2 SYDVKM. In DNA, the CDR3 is TGTGCCAGCTCCCTGAGGGTTGGCAATCAGCCCCAGCATTTT. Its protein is CASSLRVGNQPQHF.

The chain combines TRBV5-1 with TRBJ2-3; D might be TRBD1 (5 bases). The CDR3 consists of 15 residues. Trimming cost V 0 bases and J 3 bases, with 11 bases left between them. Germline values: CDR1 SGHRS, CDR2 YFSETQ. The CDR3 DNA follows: TGCGCCAGCAGCTTGGTGCAGGGTCCTACAGATACGCAGTATTTT. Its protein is CASSLVQGPTDTQYF.

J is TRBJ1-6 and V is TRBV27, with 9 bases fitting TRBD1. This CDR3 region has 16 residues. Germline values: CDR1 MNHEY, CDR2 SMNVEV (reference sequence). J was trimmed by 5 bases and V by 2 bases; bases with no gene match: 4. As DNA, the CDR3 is TGTGCCAGCAGTTTAGTAGGGACAGGGCATAATTCACCCCTCCACTTT. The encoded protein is CASSLVGTGHNSPLHF.

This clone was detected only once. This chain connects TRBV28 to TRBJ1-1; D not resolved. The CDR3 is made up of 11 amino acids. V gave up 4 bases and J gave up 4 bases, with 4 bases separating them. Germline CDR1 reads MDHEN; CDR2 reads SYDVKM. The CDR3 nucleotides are TGTGCCAGCAGTTCGTCCACTGAAGCTTTCTTT. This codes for CASSSSTEAFF.

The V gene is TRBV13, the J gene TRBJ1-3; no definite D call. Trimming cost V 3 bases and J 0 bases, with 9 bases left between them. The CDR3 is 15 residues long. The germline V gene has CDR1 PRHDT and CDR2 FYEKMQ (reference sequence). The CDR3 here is CASSFWSNSGNTIYF. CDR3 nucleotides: TGTGCCAGCAGCTTTTGGTCCAACTCTGGAAACACCATATATTTT.

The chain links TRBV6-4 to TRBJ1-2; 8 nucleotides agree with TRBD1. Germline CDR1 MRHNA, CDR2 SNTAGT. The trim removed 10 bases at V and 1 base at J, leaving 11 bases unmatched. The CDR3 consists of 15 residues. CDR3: CATKPWTGNNYGYTF. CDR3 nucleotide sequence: TGTGCCACCAAACCTTGGACAGGGAATAACTATGGCTACACCTTC.

The CDR3 nucleotides are TGTGCCAGCAGCAAAGCGAGAGGAACCTACGAGCAGTACTTC. It codes for CASSKARGTYEQYF. This chain connects TRBV21-1 to TRBJ2-7; TRBD2 was called by the table and not checked on the DNA. TRBV21-1 has pseudogene status. This CDR3 comprises 14 residues.

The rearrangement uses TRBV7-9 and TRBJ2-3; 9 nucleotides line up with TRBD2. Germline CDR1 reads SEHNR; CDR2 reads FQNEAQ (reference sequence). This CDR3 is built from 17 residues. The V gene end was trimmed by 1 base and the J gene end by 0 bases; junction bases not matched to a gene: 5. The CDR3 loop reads CASSLGLTSGSTDTQYF. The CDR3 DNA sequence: TGTGCCAGCAGCTTAGGGTTAACTAGCGGGAGCACAGATACGCAGTATTTT.

The CDR3 is CASSTRTSGYEQYF. CDR3 in DNA: TGTGCCAGTAGTACCCGGACTAGCGGCTACGAGCAGTACTTC. The chain employs TRBV19 and TRBJ2-7; 10 positions match TRBD2. The CDR3 has 14 residues. Germline V lookup: CDR1 LNHDA, CDR2 SQIVND (reference sequence). The trim removed 4 bases at V and 3 bases at J, leaving 3 bases unmatched.